These 27 T cell receptor beta chains came from one sample sequenced in a study of control samples from healthy donors and cancer patients. Using immunoSEQ multiplex PCR, the repertoire was profiled, and TCRdb retains in-frame clones only, with some absent. The data show 100,000 or so clones, approximately 90% seen once. Material for sequencing was blood. All receptors derive from a woman younger than 30 in good health.

The CDR3 sequence: CASSRDGDGKEKLFF. Here the CDR3 DNA reads TGTGCCAGTAGTAGGGACGGGGATGGGAAAGAAAAACTGTTTTTT. J is TRBJ1-4 and V is TRBV19, with a possible D match to TRBD1 (5 bases). The CDR3 runs to 15 residues. Germline loops: CDR1 LNHDA, CDR2 SQIVND (reference sequence). Trimming cost V 4 bases and J 8 bases, with 17 bases left between them.

The chain has TRBV5-6 and TRBJ1-1; D is undetermined. Looked up from germline, CDR1 is SGHDT and CDR2 is YYEEEE. With 2 bases removed from V and 2 bases from J, the gap between germline ends came to 4 bases. This CDR3 contains 12 residues. CDR3 nucleotide sequence: TGTGCCAGCAGCTTCCTAAACACTGAAGCTTTCTTT. Translated: CASSFLNTEAFF.

The gene calls are TRBV19 and TRBJ2-3; D not resolved. CDR1 is LNHDA and CDR2 is SQIVND in the germline V gene (reference sequence). CDR3 length equals 14 residues. The V end lost 2 bases, the J end lost 1 base, and 7 bases lay between the germline ends. CDR3 sequence reads: CASSIIGGTDTQYF. CDR3 bases: TGTGCCAGTAGTATAATTGGGGGCACAGATACGCAGTATTTT. The variable domain in full, completed from reference TRBV19 and TRBJ2-3, reads DGGITQSPKYLFRKEGQNVTLSCEQNLNHDAMYWYRQDPGQGLRLIYYSQIVNDFQKGDIAEGYSVSREKKESFPLTVTSAQKNPTAFYLCASSIIGGTDTQYFGPGTRLTVL.

This clone appeared once. J is TRBJ2-1 and V is TRBV6-5; TRBD2 agrees at 8 bases. Germline V gene lookup returns CDR1 MNHEY and CDR2 SVGAGI. The CDR3 runs 15 residues. The J segment lost 5 bases and the V segment lost 0 bases, leaving 3 bases of the junction unmatched. In nucleotides, the CDR3 is TGTGCCAGCAGTTACTCGGGGACTAGGGACAATGAGCAGTTCTTC. This gives the protein CASSYSGTRDNEQFF.

This chain joins TRBV28 and TRBJ2-7; D not resolved. The CDR3 consists of 13 residues. The V gene lost 3 bases and the J gene lost 2 bases, with 8 bases spanning the gap. Germline CDR1 and CDR2: MDHEN and SYDVKM. CDR3 coding DNA: TGTGCCAGCAGTTTGAAGGGTACCTACGAGCAGTACTTC. It is translated as CASSLKGTYEQYF.

The chain links TRBV2 to TRBJ1-3; D may be TRBD1 (5 bases). Germline-derived CDR1 and CDR2 are SNHLY and FYNNEI. The CDR3 has 14 amino acids. V was shortened by 4 bases and J by 2 bases, with 9 bases between the two germline ends. The chain's CDR3 is CASSAGRTGNTIYF. Written as DNA, the CDR3 is TGTGCCAGCAGTGCAGGGCGCACTGGAAACACCATATATTTT.

The gene calls are TRBV9 and TRBJ1-2, with 12 bases identical to TRBD1. Germline trimming cut 2 bases from V and 9 bases from J; bases unmatched to any gene: 5. The CDR3 is 14 amino acids. Germline CDR1 and CDR2: SGDLS and YYNGEE. This CDR3 is CASSVPGQGASYTF. The CDR3 bases are TGTGCCAGCAGCGTCCCGGGACAGGGGGCAAGCTACACCTTC.

This clone was recorded only once. The chain carries TRBV6-1 and TRBJ1-4; D not resolved. V was trimmed by 1 base and J by 8 bases, leaving 5 bases between them. Germline V gene lookup returns CDR1 MNHNS and CDR2 SASEGT. The CDR3 totals 12 residues. As DNA, the CDR3 is TGTGCCAGCAGTGAAGTGGGCGAAAAACTGTTTTTT. Amino acid sequence: CASSEVGEKLFF.

The V call is TRBV12-3 or TRBV12-4, the J call TRBJ1-5; D ambiguous. The length of the CDR3 is 11 residues. V was clipped by 5 bases and J by 10 bases, with 9 bases between them. The CDR3 spells CASSLRGPQHF. CDR3 bases: TGTGCCAGCAGTCTTCGGGGACCCCAGCATTTT.

This chain connects TRBV5-1 to TRBJ1-1; 12 bases fit TRBD1. Germline V gives CDR1 SGHRS, CDR2 YFSETQ. V shed 0 bases and J 4 bases; nucleotides not matched to a gene: 10. This CDR3 comprises 18 residues. For the CDR3, the DNA is TGCGCCAGCAGCTTGGTCCTGGGGACAGGGGGCGGAGGCACTGAAGCTTTCTTT. Protein sequence: CASSLVLGTGGGGTEAFF. Together with reference TRBV5-1 and TRBJ1-1, the CDR3 gives the full variable domain: KAGVTQTPRYLIKTRGQQVTLSCSPISGHRSVSWYQQTPGQGLQFLFEYFSETQRNKGNFPGRFSGRQFSNSRSEMNVSTLELGDSALYLCASSLVLGTGGGGTEAFFGQGTRLTVV.

The J gene is TRBJ2-7, the V gene TRBV2, with a possible D match to TRBD2 (7 bases). The CDR3 sequence is 13 residues long. V lost 3 bases, J lost 7 bases, and 13 bases lay in between. The germline V gene encodes CDR1 SNHLY and CDR2 FYNNEI. The CDR3 DNA follows: TGTGCCAGCAGTGAGGTGGGAGGGGGTGAGCAGTACTTC. This gives the protein CASSEVGGGEQYF.

J is TRBJ2-5 and V is TRBV27, with D possibly called TRBD1 or TRBD2 (5 bases each). The V and J ends lost 2 bases and 2 bases respectively, with 9 bases between them. CDR3 length equals 14 residues. The germline CDR1 and CDR2 sequences are MNHEY and SMNVEV (reference sequence). The CDR3 sequence is CASSLLGRQETQYF. CDR3 DNA sequence: TGTGCCAGCAGTTTACTGGGACGGCAAGAGACCCAGTACTTC.

The chain has TRBV5-4 and TRBJ2-1, with D unclear. This CDR3 spans 15 amino acids. V was clipped by 1 base and J by 5 bases, with 13 bases between them. Germline lookup yields CDR1 SGHNT and CDR2 YYREEE (reference sequence). This chain's CDR3 is CASSLPQPRDNEQFF. CDR3 coding DNA: TGTGCCAGCAGCTTGCCCCAGCCTCGGGACAATGAGCAGTTCTTC.

The CDR3 DNA sequence: TGTGCCAGCAGCTTGGAGGGGGCCCCCTACGAGCAGTACTTC. Its translation is CASSLEGAPYEQYF. The chain has TRBV5-4 and TRBJ2-7; TRBD1 aligns across 7 bases. Germline CDR1 reads SGHNT; CDR2 reads YYREEE (reference sequence). The CDR3 contains 14 residues. V lost 0 bases to trimming and J lost 2 bases; unmatched junction nucleotides: 2.

This chain uses TRBV5-4 with TRBJ2-4; TRBD1 is a possible D gene (5 bases). The CDR3 loop spans 16 amino acids. V lost 0 bases to trimming and J lost 0 bases, with 10 bases between them. CDR1 is SGHNT and CDR2 is YYREEE in the germline V gene (reference sequence). The CDR3, as DNA: TGTGCCAGCAGCTTGGAAGGGGAACTAGCCAAAAACATTCAGTACTTC. This sequence encodes CASSLEGELAKNIQYF.

This rearrangement joins TRBV2 to TRBJ1-5; D unclear. The V gene's germline CDR1 is SNHLY and CDR2 FYNNEI. The CDR3 is 13 amino acids. The germline V and J ends were trimmed by 8 bases and 3 bases, with 11 bases remaining between them. The CDR3, as DNA: TGTGCCAGCGTTCAGGTCCCCAATCAGCCCCAGCATTTT. It yields the protein CASVQVPNQPQHF.

This rearrangement joins TRBV3-1 (or the pseudogene TRBV3-2) to TRBJ2-1; D remains unclear. V lost 4 bases, J lost 7 bases, and 17 bases lay in between. The CDR3 runs 15 residues. Germline CDR1 reads LGHDT; CDR2 reads YNNKEL (reference sequence). CDR3 protein: CASSLTPDQPNEQFF. CDR3 sequence (DNA): TGTGCCAGCAGCCTAACACCGGACCAGCCTAATGAGCAGTTCTTC.

This clone was detected only once. The rearrangement links TRBV5-1 to TRBJ1-2; 7 nucleotides agree with TRBD1. With V trimmed by 4 bases and J by 2 bases, 2 bases remained unmatched. This CDR3 is 13 amino acids long. Per the germline V gene, CDR1 is SGHRS and CDR2 is YFSETQ. The CDR3 loop reads CASSPGQNYGYTF. The CDR3 region has the DNA TGCGCCAGCAGCCCGGGACAGAACTATGGCTACACCTTC.

The V gene is TRBV19, the J gene TRBJ1-1; a possible D gene is TRBD1 (5 bases). Trimming took off 9 bases at V and 0 bases at J, with 17 bases between the two ends. Germline CDR1 is LNHDA and CDR2 is SQIVND (reference sequence). The CDR3 extends over 15 amino acids. The CDR3 loop is CASLPVGRVNTEAFF. CDR3 nucleotide sequence: TGTGCCAGCTTACCCGTGGGCAGGGTGAACACTGAAGCTTTCTTT.

J is TRBJ1-1 and V is TRBV6-6, with 10 positions matching TRBD1. Germline V gene sequence: CDR1 MNHNY, CDR2 SVGAGI (reference sequence). The junction had 8 bases not matched to a gene; V was cut back by 7 bases and J by 3 bases. This CDR3 has 15 amino acids. CDR3 nucleotides: TGTGCCAGCACCCTATTCGGGACAGGGGACACTGAAGCTTTCTTT. Translated, it gives CASTLFGTGDTEAFF.

This sequence joins TRBV3-1 (or the pseudogene TRBV3-2) and TRBJ1-6; 7 bases line up with TRBD1. V shed 1 base, J shed 10 bases, and the junction held 7 bases outside the gene matches. The V gene's germline CDR1 is LGHDT and CDR2 YNNKEL (reference sequence). This CDR3 contains 15 residues. CDR3 protein: CASSQVAAGGSPLHF. The CDR3 DNA sequence: TGTGCCAGCAGCCAAGTGGCGGCAGGGGGGTCACCCCTCCACTTT.

The chain links TRBV5-4 to TRBJ1-2; no reliable D call. Germline V gives CDR1 SGHNT, CDR2 YYREEE (reference sequence). The CDR3 sequence is 12 residues long. The ends were cut back, 4 bases at V and 3 bases at J, with 7 bases in the middle. CDR3 DNA sequence: TGTGCCAGCAGCGACTTCTACTATGGCTACACCTTC. It specifies CASSDFYYGYTF. Looking up the rest from reference TRBV5-4 and TRBJ1-2 gives the full variable domain: ETGVTQSPTHLIKTRGQQVTLRCSSQSGHNTVSWYQQALGQGPQFIFQYYREEENGRGNFPPRFSGLQFPNYSSELNVNALELDDSALYLCASSDFYYGYTFGSGTRLTVV.

V is TRBV14 and J is TRBJ1-4, with D possibly TRBD1 on 5 matching bases. Trimming stripped 4 bases from V and 3 bases from J, with 15 bases between. The CDR3 is made up of 16 amino acids. In germline, CDR1 is SGHDN, CDR2 FVKESK. The CDR3 nucleotides read TGTGCCAGCAGCCTTCTAGGCAGGGAAGCTAATGAAAAACTGTTTTTT. It encodes CASSLLGREANEKLFF.

The chain carries TRBV12-3 or TRBV12-4 and TRBJ2-7, with unresolved D. The CDR3 covers 13 residues. V lost 3 bases to trimming and J lost 2 bases, with 8 bases between them. DNA of the CDR3: TGTGCCAGCAGTTTCGGGCAGACCTACGAGCAGTACTTC. It encodes CASSFGQTYEQYF.

The V and J genes are TRBV3-1 (or the pseudogene TRBV3-2) and TRBJ1-5; D ambiguous. Germline lookup yields CDR1 LGHDT and CDR2 YNNKEL (reference sequence). Trimming cost V 0 bases and J 1 base, with 7 bases left between them. The CDR3 is 15 amino acids. The CDR3 loop reads CASSQDTGSNQPQHF. The CDR3 nucleotides read TGTGCCAGCAGCCAAGATACCGGGAGCAATCAGCCCCAGCATTTT.

V gene TRBV4-1 combines with J gene TRBJ1-5, with 8 bases identical to TRBD1. Losses at the gene ends were 4 bases for V and 2 bases for J; bases not matched to a gene: 4. Germline V CDR1 and CDR2: MGHRA, YSYEKL. This CDR3 has 15 amino acids. The chain's CDR3 is CASSLDRVGNQPQHF. The CDR3 nucleotides are TGCGCCAGCAGCCTGGACAGGGTTGGCAATCAGCCCCAGCATTTT.

This rearrangement joins TRBV6-5 to TRBJ1-5; the match to TRBD1 covers 8 bases. The ends lost 7 bases at V and 9 bases at J; junction bases unmatched: 5. The germline CDR1 and CDR2 sequences are MNHEY and SVGAGI. The CDR3 covers 12 residues. CDR3 protein: CASKDRVLPQHF. The CDR3, as DNA: TGTGCCAGCAAGGACAGGGTCTTGCCCCAGCATTTT.